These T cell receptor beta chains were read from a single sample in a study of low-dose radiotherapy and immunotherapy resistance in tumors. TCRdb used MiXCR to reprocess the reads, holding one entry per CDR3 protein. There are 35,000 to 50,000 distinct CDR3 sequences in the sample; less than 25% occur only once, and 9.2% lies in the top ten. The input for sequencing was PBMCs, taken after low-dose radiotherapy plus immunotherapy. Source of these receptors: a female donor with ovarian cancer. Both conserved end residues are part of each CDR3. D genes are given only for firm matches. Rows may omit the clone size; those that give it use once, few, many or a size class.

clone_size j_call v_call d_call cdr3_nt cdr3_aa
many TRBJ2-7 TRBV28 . TGTGCCAGCAGTTTTACATACTACGAGCAGTACTTC CASSFTYYEQYF
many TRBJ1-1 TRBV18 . TGTGCCAGCTCCCCAGGGGTTAACACTGAAGCTTTCTTT CASSPGVNTEAFF
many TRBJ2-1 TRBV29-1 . TGCAGCGTTGAAAGCTTTGGTGAGCAGTTCTTC CSVESFGEQFF
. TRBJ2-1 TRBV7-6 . TGTGCCAGCAGCTTAGGGGTTGAGAGGAAGGAGCAGTTCTTC CASSLGVERKEQFF
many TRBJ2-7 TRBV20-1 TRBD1 TGCAGTGCGGATCCCCGGACAGGGGGTTACGAGCAGTACTTC CSADPRTGGYEQYF
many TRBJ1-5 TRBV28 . TGTGCCAGCAGGAACCTCAATCAGCCCCAGCATTTT CASRNLNQPQHF
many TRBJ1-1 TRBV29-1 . TGCGGCGGGTTGGTCAGGGCTGAAGCTTTCTTT CGGLVRAEAFF
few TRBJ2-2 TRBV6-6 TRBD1 TGTGCCAGCACTATATCCGGGACAGCGAACACCGGGGAGCTGTTTTTT CASTISGTANTGELFF
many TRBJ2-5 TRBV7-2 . TGTGCCAGCAGCCGCACAGGGTCCGGGGAGACCCAGTACTTC CASSRTGSGETQYF
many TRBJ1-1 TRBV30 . TGTGCCTGGGAGGGCAGAACTGAAGCTTTCTTT CAWEGRTEAFF
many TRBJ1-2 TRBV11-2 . TGTGCCAGCAGCTTAGTAGGGACTGGCTACACCTTC CASSLVGTGYTF
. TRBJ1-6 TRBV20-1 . TGCAGTGCTAGGGGGACGGGGGCCACAAGTTCACCCCTCCACTTT CSARGTGATSSPLHF
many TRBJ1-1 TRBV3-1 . TGTGCCAGCGCCCAGGGAAGTTTAACTGAAGCTTTCTTT CASAQGSLTEAFF
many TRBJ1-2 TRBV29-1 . TGCAGCGTCAGGGAGGGGGGGGTTCATGGCTACACCTTC CSVREGGVHGYTF
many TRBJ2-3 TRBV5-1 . TGCGCCAGCAGCTTGGAGGGGCGCACAGATACGCAGTATTTT CASSLEGRTDTQYF
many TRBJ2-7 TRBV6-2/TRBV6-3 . TGTGCCAGCAGCCAAGGGGGGGAGCAGTACTTC CASSQGGEQYF
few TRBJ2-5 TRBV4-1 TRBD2 TGCGCCAGCAGCCCCCGTGGGACTAGCAGTCTTCAAGAGACCCAGTACTTC CASSPRGTSSLQETQYF
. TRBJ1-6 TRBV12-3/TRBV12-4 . TGTGCCAGCAGTACCGGGACTTATAATTCACCCCTCCACTTT CASSTGTYNSPLHF
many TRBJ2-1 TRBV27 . TGTGCCAGCAGTTTATCGGGGGCTCGTTATTACAATGAGCAGTTCTTC CASSLSGARYYNEQFF
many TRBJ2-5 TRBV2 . TGTGCCAGCAGTGAGTCCAGGATCGAGACCCAGTACTTC CASSESRIETQYF
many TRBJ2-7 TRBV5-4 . TGTGCCAGCAGCGCAGACGGTGCCGACGAGCAGTACTTC CASSADGADEQYF
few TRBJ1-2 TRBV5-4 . TGTGCCAGCAGCTTCCAGGGGGGCTACACCTTC CASSFQGGYTF
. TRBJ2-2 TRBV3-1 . TGTGCCAGCCGACTGATCACCGGGGAGCTGTTTTTT CASRLITGELFF
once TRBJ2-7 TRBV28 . TGTGCCAGCAGTTTAGGACGCCGCGGGCAGTACTTC CASSLGRRGQYF
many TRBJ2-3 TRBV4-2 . TGTGCCAGCAGCCAAGTTACCGGAGATACGCAGTATTTT CASSQVTGDTQYF
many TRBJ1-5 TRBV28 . TGTGCCAGCAGTTTATGGGGGCAAGGCAATCAGCCCCAGCATTTT CASSLWGQGNQPQHF
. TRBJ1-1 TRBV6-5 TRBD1 TGTGCCAGCAGTGACCGGGACAGGGTTCTTACTGAAGCTTTCTTT CASSDRDRVLTEAFF
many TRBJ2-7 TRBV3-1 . TGTGCCAGCAGCCAAAATCCCCCTAGACGCTCCTACGAGCAGTACTTC CASSQNPPRRSYEQYF
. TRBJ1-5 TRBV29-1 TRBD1 TGCAGCGTTGAAGATCCGGACAGGCCAAATCAGCCCCAGCATTTT CSVEDPDRPNQPQHF
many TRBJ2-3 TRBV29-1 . TGCAGCGCCAAAGGGGGGCAGATTCCAGATACGCAGTATTTT CSAKGGQIPDTQYF
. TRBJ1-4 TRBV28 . TGTGCCAGCCGGGGGACACTCCTAATGGGCGAAAAACTGTTTTTT CASRGTLLMGEKLFF
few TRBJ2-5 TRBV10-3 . TGTGCCATCAGTGTTCGGGGGGCAGTCCGAGAGACCCAGTACTTC CAISVRGAVRETQYF
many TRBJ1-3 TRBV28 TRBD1 TGTGCCAGCAGTCCAGGGGGCTCGGGAGGAAACACCATATATTTT CASSPGGSGGNTIYF
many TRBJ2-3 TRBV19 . TGTGCCAGTACCTCGACTAGCACAGATACGCAGTATTTT CASTSTSTDTQYF
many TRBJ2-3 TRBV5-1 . TGCGCCAGCAGCCCTGGAGTCAAGGGAACAGATACGCAGTATTTT CASSPGVKGTDTQYF
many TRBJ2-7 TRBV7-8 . TGTGCCAGCAGCTTAGCGACCGAGCAGTACTTC CASSLATEQYF
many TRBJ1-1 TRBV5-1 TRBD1 TGCGCCAGCAGTAGCGGACAGGGCGGGACTGAAGCTTTCTTT CASSSGQGGTEAFF
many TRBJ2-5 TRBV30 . TGTGCCTGGAGTGGAAGCAGACGCCTGAAGGAGACCCAGTACTTC CAWSGSRRLKETQYF
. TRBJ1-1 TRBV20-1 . TGCAGTGCTAGAGATCGAGGTGTTGGATTCACTGAAGCTTTCTTT CSARDRGVGFTEAFF
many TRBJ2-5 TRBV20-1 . TGCAGTGCAAATCCCATGTACCAAGAGACCCAGTACTTC CSANPMYQETQYF
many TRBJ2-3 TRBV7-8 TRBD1 TGTGCCAGCAGCTTACGTTCCGGCCGGGACAGGTTACCCACAGATACGCAGTATTTT CASSLRSGRDRLPTDTQYF
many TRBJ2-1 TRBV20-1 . TGCAGTGCCGCGCCCCCCACTCTAGCTGAGCAGTTCTTC CSAAPPTLAEQFF
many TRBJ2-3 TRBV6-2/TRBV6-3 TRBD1 TGTGCCAGCATATTGCAGGGGGCGGCAGATACGCAGTATTTT CASILQGAADTQYF
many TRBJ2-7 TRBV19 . TGTGCCAGCACAAAAGGACAGTACTACGAGCAGTACTTC CASTKGQYYEQYF
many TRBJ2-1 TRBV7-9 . TGTGCCAGCAGCCCGCGGTTTGACTACAATGAGCAGTTCTTC CASSPRFDYNEQFF
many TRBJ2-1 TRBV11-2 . TGTGCCAGCAGCACCCAGAGCTCCTACAATGAGCAGTTCTTC CASSTQSSYNEQFF
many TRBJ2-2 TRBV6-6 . TGTGCCAGCAGACTCGGGACACCGAACACCGGGGAGCTGTTTTTT CASRLGTPNTGELFF
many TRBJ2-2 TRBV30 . TGTGCCTGGAGTGTAAGGAACACCGGGGAGCTGTTTTTT CAWSVRNTGELFF
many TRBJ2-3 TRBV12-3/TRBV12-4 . TGTGCCAGCAGTTTAGTGGAGAGCACGCAGTATTTT CASSLVESTQYF
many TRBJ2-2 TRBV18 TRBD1 TGTGCCAGCCCAACCCCCGGGACAGGTTCCACCGGGGAGCTGTTTTTT CASPTPGTGSTGELFF
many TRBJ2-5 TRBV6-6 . TGTGCCAGCAGTTACCCCTGGGGTGGTCAAGAGACCCAGTACTTC CASSYPWGGQETQYF
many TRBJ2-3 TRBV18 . TGTGCCAGCTCACCACCGGCAGAGAGCACAGATACGCAGTATTTT CASSPPAESTDTQYF